The entry below gives a single T cell receptor beta chain sequence along with its context. Its antigen is not identified. The sample is drawn from a study of cytomegalovirus exposure and HLA in healthy donors. Notes on the study in general: A highly shared variant cluster was judged a likely technical artifact. Trimming of TCR beta V- and J-genes showed a link, identified in a later analysis, to a missense DCLRE1C variant.

The PCR made use of 60 Vbeta and 13 Jbeta primers. Only in-frame clones appear in the TCRdb table, and some are missing; sequencing was by immunoSEQ multiplex PCR. This table has 65,000 to 85,000 clones, around 66% appearing once. This CDR3 comprises 19 residues. Germline V gene data show CDR1 as LGHNA and CDR2 as YSLEER. The junction had 15 bases not matched to a gene; V was cut back by 0 bases and J by 5 bases. The source is a male donor in good health and CMV-seropositive. This rearrangement joins TRBV4-3 to TRBJ2-3; TRBD2 matches at 9 bases. The sample taken for sequencing was PBMCs. CDR3 sequence: CASSQDMVGGGGARDTQYF. For the CDR3, the DNA is TGCGCCAGCAGCCAAGATATGGTTGGGGGCGGGGGGGCAAGAGATACGCAGTATTTT.